This T cell receptor (beta chain) is from a study of human T cells and chemical hapten exposure. To note about this clonotype: The antigen remains unidentified.

Study-wide points: Relative to control repertoires, expanded TCRs gave rise to significantly more large CDR3 similarity clusters. DPC sensitization produced no change in TCRs with frequency above 1 in 1000.

Separate cDNA molecules received unique molecular identifiers, which the library attached to them. TCRdb reprocessed the RACE reads with MiXCR, giving one entry per CDR3 protein. The top ten hold 1.5% to 2% of the sample, which has some 57,000 distinct CDR3 sequences, 7.5% to 10% seen once. CDR1 KGHSH and CDR2 LQKENI come from the germline V gene. Trimming cost V 8 bases and J 3 bases; bases outside gene matches: 10. This CDR3 is built from 15 residues. Time point described: patch test 2, 6 weeks after DPC sensitization. Indicated treatment: therapeutic diphenylcyclopropenone sensitization with weekly scalp DPC.

The specimen comprised whole blood, sampled in connection with sensitization to the hapten diphenylcyclopropenone (DPC). The chain uses TRBV18 and TRBJ1-2, with TRBD1 matching 9 bases. The source of this sequence is a woman between 50 and 59 years old with alopecia areata. Some clones in this sample may be carry-over from other donors' samples. CDR3 bases: TGTGCCAGCCGGACAGGGGTTGGTATAGACTATGGCTACACCTTC. Translation: CASRTGVGIDYGYTF.